This T cell receptor (beta chain) was found in a study of blood T cell repertoires in COVID-19. Looking at the study overall: From the United States, Italy and Spain came samples of acute and convalescent COVID-19. In each case, the material was cDNA or gDNA derived from T cells, B-cell-depleted T cells, or PBMCs.

Profiling relied on immunoSEQ multiplex PCR, and the TCRdb table lists in-frame clones only, not all of them. The sample yields approximately 470,000 clones, about 90% seen once. This CDR3 has 15 amino acids. The germline V and J ends were trimmed by 1 base and 3 bases, with 13 bases remaining between them. The germline gives CDR1 SGHDT, CDR2 YYEEEE. This TCR was sampled from a woman aged 18-35 years who had recovered from COVID-19. The chain uses TRBV5-6 and TRBJ1-2, with a weak D call TRBD1 (6 bases). Sequenced material: PBMCs or T cells enriched from blood (not recorded which). The CDR3 DNA reads TGTGCCAGCAGCTTGTGGTTCCCAGGGGACTATGGCTACACCTTC. Its translation is CASSLWFPGDYGYTF.